This TCR beta chain was obtained from a study of breast tumors, draining lymph nodes, adjacent tissues. Turning to this clonotype: Its antigen is unknown.

In TCRdb, the multiplex PCR reads were re-called with MiXCR into one record per CDR3 protein. The data show 100,000 or so distinct CDR3 sequences, 21% seen once. Study outcomes and limitations: Luminal-like breast cancer showed significantly higher tumor–nontumor repertoire similarity than basal-like.

Axillary draining lymph nodes of breast cancer patients supplied the node samples. The sequencing sample was made of axillary lymph node tissue. This TCR derives from a female donor with breast cancer. Some clones in this sample may be carry-over from other donors' samples.

In DNA form, the CDR3 reads TGTGCCAGCAGCCAAGATAGCTGGACCGGGGAGCTGTTTTTT. Protein sequence: CASSQDSWTGELFF. The gene calls are TRBV4-2 and TRBJ2-2, with no clear D. The CDR3 length is 14 residues. V lost 0 bases and J 5 bases, leaving 7 bases between the germline ends. Germline V gene sequence: CDR1 LGHNA, CDR2 YNFKEQ.